This TCR beta chain was retrieved from a study of blood T cell repertoires in COVID-19. This clone came up once. Germline V gives CDR1 SGHTA, CDR2 FQGNSA. V was clipped by 0 bases and J by 5 bases; unmatched bases: 3. CDR3 length equals 14 residues. Some clones are missing from TCRdb's copy, which holds only in-frame ones; the method was immunoSEQ multiplex PCR. The table lists approximately 350,000 clones, approximately 92% of them singletons, with approximately 1% in the top ten. V is TRBV7-2 and J is TRBJ2-5, with 7 bases identical to TRBD1. The specimen was PBMCs or T cells enriched from blood (not recorded which). The TCR originated in a man aged 18 to 35 who had recovered from COVID-19. The CDR3 bases are TGTGCCAGCAGCTTAGCAGGGGGCGGGGAGACCCAGTACTTC. It is translated as CASSLAGGGETQYF.